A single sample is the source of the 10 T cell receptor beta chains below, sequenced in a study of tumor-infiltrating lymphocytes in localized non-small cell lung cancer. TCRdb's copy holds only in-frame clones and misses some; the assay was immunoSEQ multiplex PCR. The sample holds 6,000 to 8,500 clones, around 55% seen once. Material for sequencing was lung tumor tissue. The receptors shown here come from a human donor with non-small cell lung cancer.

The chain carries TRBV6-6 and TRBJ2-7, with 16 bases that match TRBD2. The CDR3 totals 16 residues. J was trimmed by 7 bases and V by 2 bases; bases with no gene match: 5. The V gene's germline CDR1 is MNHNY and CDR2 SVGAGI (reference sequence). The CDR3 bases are TGTGCCAGCAGTTACGCGGGACTAGCGGGAGGGATTGAGCAGTACTTC. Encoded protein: CASSYAGLAGGIEQYF.

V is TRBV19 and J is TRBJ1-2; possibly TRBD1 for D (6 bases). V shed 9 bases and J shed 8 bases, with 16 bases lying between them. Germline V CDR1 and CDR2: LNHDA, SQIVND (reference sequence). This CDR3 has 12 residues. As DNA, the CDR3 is TGTGCCAGCCGAATAGGACAGACCGGCTACACCTTC. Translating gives CASRIGQTGYTF.

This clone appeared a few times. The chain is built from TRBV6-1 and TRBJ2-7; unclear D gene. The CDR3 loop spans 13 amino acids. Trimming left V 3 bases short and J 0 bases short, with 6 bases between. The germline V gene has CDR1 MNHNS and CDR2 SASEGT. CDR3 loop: CASSDGSSYEQYF. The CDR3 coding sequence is TGTGCCAGCAGTGATGGCAGCTCCTACGAGCAGTACTTC.

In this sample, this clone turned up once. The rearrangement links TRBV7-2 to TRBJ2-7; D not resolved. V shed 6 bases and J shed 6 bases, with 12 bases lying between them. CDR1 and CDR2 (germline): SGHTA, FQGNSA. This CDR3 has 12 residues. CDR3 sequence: CASSLPPGEQYF. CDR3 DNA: TGTGCCAGCAGTCTTCCCCCTGGCGAGCAGTACTTC.

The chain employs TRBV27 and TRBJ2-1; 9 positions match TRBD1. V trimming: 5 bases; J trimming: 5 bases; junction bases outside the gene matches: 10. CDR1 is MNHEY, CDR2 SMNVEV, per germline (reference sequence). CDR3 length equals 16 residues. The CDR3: CASSRYRDRAHNEQFF. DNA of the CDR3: TGTGCCAGCAGTCGGTACCGGGACAGGGCCCACAATGAGCAGTTCTTC.

As DNA, the CDR3 is TGTGCCAGCAGTGAATCAGGGAGGGGAGCCACTGAAGCTTTCTTT. Its translation: CASSESGRGATEAFF. The chain employs TRBV25-1 and TRBJ1-1; perhaps TRBD1 as D (5 bases). V shed 1 base and J shed 4 bases, with 13 bases lying between them. The length of the CDR3 is 15 residues. Germline CDR1 is MGHDK and CDR2 is SYGVNS.

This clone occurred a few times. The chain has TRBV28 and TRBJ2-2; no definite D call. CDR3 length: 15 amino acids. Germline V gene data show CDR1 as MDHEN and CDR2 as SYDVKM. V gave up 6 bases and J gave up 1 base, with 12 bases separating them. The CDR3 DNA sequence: TGTGCCAGCAGGCCCACCGACCAGAACACCGGGGAGCTGTTTTTT. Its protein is CASRPTDQNTGELFF. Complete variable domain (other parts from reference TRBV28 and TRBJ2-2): DVKVTQSSRYLVKRTGEKVFLECVQDMDHENMFWYRQDPGLGLRLIYFSYDVKMKEKGDIPEGYSVSREKKERFSLILESASTNQTSMYLCASRPTDQNTGELFFGEGSRLTVL.

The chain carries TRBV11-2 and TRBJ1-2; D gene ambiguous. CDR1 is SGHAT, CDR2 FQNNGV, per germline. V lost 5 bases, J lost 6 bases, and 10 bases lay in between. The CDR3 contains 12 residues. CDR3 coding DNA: TGTGCCAGCAGCCCGTCTCGGGATGGCTACACCTTC. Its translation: CASSPSRDGYTF.

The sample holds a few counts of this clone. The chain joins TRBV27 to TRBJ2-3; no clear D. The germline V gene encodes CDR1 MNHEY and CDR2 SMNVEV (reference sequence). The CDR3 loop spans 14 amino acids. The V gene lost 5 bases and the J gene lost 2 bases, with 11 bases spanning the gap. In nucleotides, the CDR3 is TGTGCCAGCAGTCCAGGAAGGCACACAGATACGCAGTATTTT. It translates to CASSPGRHTDTQYF.

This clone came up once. CDR3 DNA sequence: TGTGCCAGCAGCGTAGGGGGACAGGGGCTGAACACCATATATTTT. Translation gives CASSVGGQGLNTIYF. The chain couples TRBV9 to TRBJ1-3, with 10 bases identical to TRBD1. Germline V gene sequence: CDR1 SGDLS, CDR2 YYNGEE. The ends lost 0 bases at V and 7 bases at J; junction bases unmatched: 4. The CDR3 covers 15 residues. The variable domain in full, with the rest retrieved from reference TRBV9 and TRBJ1-3, is DSGVTQTPKHLITATGQRVTLRCSPRSGDLSVYWYQQSLDQGLQFLIQYYNGEERAKGNILERFSAQQFPDLHSELNLSSLELGDSALYFCASSVGGQGLNTIYFGEGSWLTVV.